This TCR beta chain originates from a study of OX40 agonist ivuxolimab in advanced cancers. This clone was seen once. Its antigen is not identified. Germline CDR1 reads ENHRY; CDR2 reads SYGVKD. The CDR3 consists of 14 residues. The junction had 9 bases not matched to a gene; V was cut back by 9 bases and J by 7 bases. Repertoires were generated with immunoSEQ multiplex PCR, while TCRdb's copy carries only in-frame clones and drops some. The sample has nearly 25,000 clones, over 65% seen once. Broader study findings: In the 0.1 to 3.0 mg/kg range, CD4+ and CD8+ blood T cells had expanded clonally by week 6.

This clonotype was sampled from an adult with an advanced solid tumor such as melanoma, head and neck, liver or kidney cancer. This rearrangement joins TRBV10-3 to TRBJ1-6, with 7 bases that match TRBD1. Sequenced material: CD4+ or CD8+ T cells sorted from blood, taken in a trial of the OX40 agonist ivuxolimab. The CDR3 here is CAIRQGGTNSPLHF. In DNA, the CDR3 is TGTGCCATTCGACAGGGAGGAACGAATTCACCCCTCCACTTT.